This TCR beta chain was profiled in a study of cytomegalovirus exposure and HLA in healthy donors. General study findings and limits: Most CMV-associated TCR beta chains were later found to appear HLA-restricted. Certain sequence variants were highly shared and formed a cluster, and this cluster was likely a sequencing artifact.

The PCR made use of 60 Vbeta and 13 Jbeta primers. Libraries were prepared by immunoSEQ multiplex PCR; TCRdb keeps only in-frame clonotypes and omits some of them. Of roughly 130,000 clones in the sample, less than 85% were seen once. The CDR3 is made up of 13 amino acids. Per germline, CDR1 KGHSH and CDR2 LQKENI. Trimming pared 3 bases from V and 5 bases from J, leaving 7 bases between. This clone appeared once. Its cognate antigen is unknown. The TCR originated in a man between 40 and 49 years old in good health and CMV-seronegative. This chain uses TRBV18 with TRBJ1-4, with D possibly TRBD1 on 5 matching bases. The specimen was PBMCs. The CDR3 coding sequence is TGTGCCAGCTCACCGGCAGGGAATGAAAAACTGTTTTTT. This translates into CASSPAGNEKLFF. Full variable domain (rest looked up from reference TRBV18 and TRBJ1-4): NAGVMQNPRHLVRRRGQEARLRCSPMKGHSHVYWYRQLPEEGLKFMVYLQKENIIDESGMPKERFSAEFPKEGPSILRIQQVVRGDSAAYFCASSPAGNEKLFFGSGTQLSVL.